These 25 T cell receptor beta chains were all obtained from the same sample, sequenced in a study of regulatory T cells in long-lasting Graves disease. Sequencing libraries for TCR beta were prepared with iRepertoire HTBI primers and Arm-PCR of CDR3 regions. TCRdb processed the multiplex PCR reads anew with MiXCR; each CDR3 protein has one entry. The profile covers some 420,000 distinct CDR3 sequences, with approximately 23% appearing a single time and about 12% taken by the ten largest. Stated time point: persistent/refractory GD, antithyroid drugs over 5 years with positive TRAb. Extracted PBMC RNA gave rise to the TCR library. The material sequenced was peripheral blood mononuclear cells (PBMCs), taken when the disease was refractory, from a patient treated with antithyroid drugs. These receptors came from a female donor with Graves disease.

Many counts were recorded for this clonotype. This chain uses TRBV2 with TRBJ1-1; perhaps TRBD1 as D (5 bases). Germline CDR1 and CDR2: SNHLY and FYNNEI. V was shortened by 3 bases and J by 4 bases, with 12 bases between the two germline ends. The CDR3 is 14 amino acids. The chain's CDR3 is CASSDQGAATEAFF. CDR3 DNA sequence: TGTGCCAGCAGTGATCAAGGGGCAGCCACTGAAGCTTTCTTT. The complete variable domain, with remaining parts taken from reference TRBV2 and TRBJ1-1, reads EPEVTQTPSHQVTQMGQEVILRCVPISNHLYFYWYRQILGQKVEFLVSFYNNEISEKSEIFDDQFSVERPDGSNFTLKIRSTKLEDSAMYFCASSDQGAATEAFFGQGTRLTVV.

This clonotype was detected ten times or more. The chain is built from TRBV5-4 and TRBJ2-5; TRBD2 aligns across 10 bases. V lost 1 base, J lost 1 base, and 1 base stayed unmatched. The CDR3 loop spans 15 amino acids. Germline lookup yields CDR1 SGHNT and CDR2 YYREEE (reference sequence). CDR3 sequence (DNA): TGTGCCAGCAGCTTGAAGCGGGGGGGCCAAGAGACCCAGTACTTC. Amino acids: CASSLKRGGQETQYF.

The table lists this clonotype with a few counts. CDR3 region: CASSLSTGQETQYF. CDR3 DNA: TGTGCCAGCAGCTTATCGACAGGCCAAGAGACCCAGTACTTC. J is TRBJ2-5 and V is TRBV7-2, with a weak D call TRBD1 (6 bases). Germline V gene data show CDR1 as SGHTA and CDR2 as FQGNSA. V was pared by 2 bases and J by 1 base, with 8 bases between. The CDR3 length is 14 residues.

This clonotype appeared many times. The chain carries TRBV7-8 and TRBJ2-5; D uncertain. Germline V gene lookup returns CDR1 SGHVS and CDR2 FQNEAQ. V gave up 5 bases and J gave up 5 bases, with 18 bases separating them. The CDR3 has 15 residues. The DNA for the CDR3 is TGTGCCAGCAGCGTACTCACAAGACATGCCGAGACCCAGTACTTC. Encoded protein: CASSVLTRHAETQYF.

On this clonotype itself: A much bigger clone sits one base away, suggesting this may be a read error. The V call is TRBV6-1, the J call TRBJ1-5; D perhaps matches TRBD1 (5 bases). The CDR3 totals 16 residues. Germline CDR1 and CDR2: MNHNS and SASEGT. CDR3 protein: CAGSSHGGASNQPQHF. The CDR3 DNA follows: TGTGCCGGCAGTTCCCACGGGGGAGCCAGCAATCAGCCCCAGCATTTT.

This clonotype was found a few times. The chain uses TRBV12-3 or TRBV12-4 and TRBJ1-5; D might be TRBD1 (5 bases). V lost 6 bases and J lost 14, with 20 bases in between. CDR3 length equals 13 residues. CDR3 DNA: TGTGCCAGCAGCTACTACGACGGGGACCGGGAGCATTTT. Translation gives CASSYYDGDREHF.

In regard to this clonotype: A much larger clone differs from this one at a single base, so this may be a read error. The chain recombines TRBV12-3 or TRBV12-4 with TRBJ2-2, with a weak D call TRBD2 (5 bases). Trimming took 4 bases from V and 4 from J, leaving 16 bases between them. The length of the CDR3 is 16 residues. The CDR3 bases are TGTGCCAGCAGTTCAGATAGCGACGCGAGCACCGGGGAGCTGTTTTTT. Translated: CASSSDSDASTGELFF.

This clonotype was counted many times. The genes are TRBV12-3 or TRBV12-4 and TRBJ2-7; 8 bases are a match to TRBD1. The CDR3 is 18 amino acids. V was pared by 6 bases and J by 2 bases, with 18 bases of the junction left unmatched. CDR3 in amino acids: CASSYYGTGLRGTYEQYF. CDR3 nucleotide sequence: TGTGCCAGCAGCTATTACGGGACAGGCCTACGAGGGACCTACGAGCAGTACTTC.

As for this clonotype: A much larger clone differs by one base, so this may be a read error. The chain uses TRBV12-3 or TRBV12-4 and TRBJ2-5; D possibly corresponds to TRBD1 (6 bases). This CDR3 region has 14 residues. CDR3 sequence (DNA): TGTGCCGGCAGTTTTTGGGTCAGGGGAAAGACCCAGTACTTC. Amino acid sequence: CAGSFWVRGKTQYF.

This clonotype was seen repeatedly, ten times or more. The rearrangement joins TRBV11-2 to TRBJ2-5; D remains ambiguous. CDR3 length: 12 amino acids. Germline V gene lookup returns CDR1 SGHAT and CDR2 FQNNGV. V lost 3 bases to trimming and J lost 5 bases, with 7 bases between them. This CDR3 is CASSLGRETQYF. The CDR3 DNA reads as TGTGCCAGCAGCTTGGGTCGGGAGACCCAGTACTTC.

This chain links TRBV28 with TRBJ1-4, with D unclear. The ends were cut back, 4 bases at V and 10 bases at J, with 10 bases in the middle. This CDR3 region has 12 residues. The germline V gene encodes CDR1 MDHEN and CDR2 SYDVKM. The CDR3 coding sequence is TGTGCCAGCAGTTCTAAGGCCGGAAAACTGTTTTTT. Its protein product is CASSSKAGKLFF.

This clonotype was detected a few times. The chain combines TRBV12-3 or TRBV12-4 with TRBJ2-7; D is perhaps TRBD2 (5 bases). The germline V and J ends were trimmed by 1 base and 5 bases, with 15 bases remaining between them. The CDR3 sequence is 15 residues long. The CDR3 DNA is TGTGCCAGCAGTTTAGTGGGCGGGCGCCGGAACGAGCAGTACTTC. Protein sequence: CASSLVGGRRNEQYF.

This clonotype was seen ten or more times. The chain combines TRBV7-2 with TRBJ1-1; D gene uncertain. Per the germline V gene, CDR1 is SGHTA and CDR2 is FQGNSA. The CDR3 spans 15 residues. Trimming took 2 bases from V and 0 from J, leaving 10 bases between them. The CDR3 region has the DNA TGTGCCAGCAGCTTAAGTACAGTCATGAACACTGAAGCTTTCTTT. It translates to CASSLSTVMNTEAFF. Complete variable domain (other parts from reference TRBV7-2 and TRBJ1-1): GAGVSQSPSNKVTEKGKDVELRCDPISGHTALYWYRQSLGQGLEFLIYFQGNSAPDKSGLPSDRFSAERTGGSVSTLTIQRTQQEDSAVYLCASSLSTVMNTEAFFGQGTRLTVV.

J is TRBJ1-5 and V is TRBV6-2 or TRBV6-3, with D possibly TRBD1 on 6 matching bases. The V gene lost 2 bases and the J gene lost 3 bases, with 11 bases spanning the gap. The CDR3 runs 15 residues. The germline V gene has CDR1 MNHEY and CDR2 SVGEGT. The CDR3 coding sequence is TGTGCCAGCAGTTACCGAGGGGGGTCCAATCAGCCCCAGCATTTT. It is translated as CASSYRGGSNQPQHF.

In this sample, this clonotype turned up a few times. The V and J genes are TRBV6-1 and TRBJ1-1; D is perhaps TRBD1 (5 bases). The V gene lost 6 bases and the J gene lost 8 bases, with 10 bases spanning the gap. CDR1 MNHNS and CDR2 SASEGT come from the germline V gene. The CDR3 has 11 amino acids. The CDR3 is CASSQDREAFF. As DNA, the CDR3 is TGTGCCAGCAGCCAAGACAGAGAAGCTTTCTTT.

This clonotype was detected ten times or more. This chain joins TRBV6-5 and TRBJ2-7; 7 positions match TRBD1. CDR1 MNHEY and CDR2 SVGAGI come from the germline V gene. After removal of 0 bases from V and 1 base from J, the junction contained 3 bases not matched to a gene. This CDR3 has 15 amino acids. For the CDR3, the DNA is TGTGCCAGCAGTTACTCGACAGGGTGGTCCTACGAGCAGTACTTC. Protein sequence: CASSYSTGWSYEQYF.

The V gene is TRBV10-3, the J gene TRBJ1-2; D ambiguous. The CDR3 runs 17 residues. Germline V gene lookup returns CDR1 ENHRY and CDR2 SYGVKD. Between the trimmed V and J ends, which lost 0 bases and 3 bases, there was a span of 17 bases. CDR3 DNA: TGTGCCATCAGTGAGTCGAGGGTTAGCAGGAGCGACTATGGCTACACCTTC. This encodes CAISESRVSRSDYGYTF.

This clonotype was counted a single time. With a much larger clone just one base away, this may be a read error. The CDR3 reads CASSFGQGVSPRHF. The DNA of the CDR3 is TGTGCCAGCAGCTTCGGACAGGGAGTATCGCCCCGGCATTTT. V is TRBV6-2 or TRBV6-3 and J is TRBJ1-5, with TRBD1 identical over 8 bases. The CDR3 has 14 residues. Per germline, CDR1 MNHEY and CDR2 SVGEGT.

This clonotype was observed a handful of times. CDR3 sequence (DNA): TGTGCCACCAGTGCGACAGGTAGTACCGGGGAGCTGTTTTTT. Translation gives CATSATGSTGELFF. V is TRBV24-1 and J is TRBJ2-2; tentatively, D is TRBD1 (6 bases). This CDR3 has 14 amino acids. V shed 5 bases and J shed 5 bases, with 11 bases lying between them. Germline assignment: CDR1 KGHDR and CDR2 SFDVKD.

This chain joins TRBV19 and TRBJ2-5, with D possibly matching TRBD1 (6 bases). Trimming removed 9 bases from V and 2 bases from J, with 16 bases in between. Germline V gene data show CDR1 as LNHDA and CDR2 as SQIVND (reference sequence). The CDR3 extends over 14 amino acids. The CDR3 loop reads CASQDSPYQETQYF. Written as DNA, the CDR3 is TGTGCCAGCCAGGACAGTCCATATCAAGAGACCCAGTACTTC.

The chain uses TRBV20-1 and TRBJ2-7; 8 bases match TRBD1. Germline V lookup: CDR1 DFQATT, CDR2 SNEGSKA (reference sequence). The CDR3 covers 14 residues. The V gene end was trimmed by 1 base and the J gene end by 1 base; junction bases not matched to a gene: 3. This CDR3 is CSARVDRASYEQYF. DNA of the CDR3: TGCAGTGCTAGAGTGGACAGGGCTTCCTACGAGCAGTACTTC.

The J gene is TRBJ2-6, the V gene TRBV19; 8 positions match TRBD1. Trimming removed 9 bases from V and 0 bases from J; junction bases left unmatched: 10. The V gene's germline CDR1 is LNHDA and CDR2 SQIVND (reference sequence). The CDR3 consists of 17 residues. CDR3 DNA: TGTGCCAGCGCCCCGGGACAGGCGACCTCTGGGGCCAACGTCCTGACTTTC. It encodes CASAPGQATSGANVLTF.

In this sample, this clonotype turned up many times. The rearrangement uses TRBV12-3 or TRBV12-4 and TRBJ1-5; a weak D match, TRBD1 (5 bases). The CDR3 covers 15 residues. V shed 6 bases and J shed 8 bases, with 20 bases lying between them. CDR3 in DNA: TGTGCCAGCAGCCGTGGGACCGCCGAGGGTGAGCCCCAGCATTTT. Amino acids: CASSRGTAEGEPQHF.

This clonotype was found many times. The V gene is TRBV11-2, the J gene TRBJ2-7, with TRBD2 matching over 13 bases. J gave up 2 bases and V 7 bases, and 8 bases lay outside the gene matches. Looked up from germline, CDR1 is SGHAT and CDR2 is FQNNGV. The CDR3 consists of 16 residues. For the CDR3, the DNA is TGTGCCAGCACCTCACTAGCGGGGGGGAATACCTACGAGCAGTACTTC. Protein sequence: CASTSLAGGNTYEQYF.

V gene TRBV3-1 combines with J gene TRBJ1-1, with no clear D. Per the germline V gene, CDR1 is LGHDT and CDR2 is YNNKEL (reference sequence). V was trimmed by 1 base and J by 1 base, leaving 19 bases between them. The CDR3 spans 18 residues. In DNA form, the CDR3 reads TGTGCCAGCAGCCAAGGATGGAGTCACGACGCCAGGAACACTGAAGCTTTCTTT. Translating gives CASSQGWSHDARNTEAFF.